What follows are 7 T cell receptor beta chains derived from one specimen sequenced in a study of Graves' ophthalmopathy and Graves' hyperthyroidism (dated by TCRdb to 2016 to 2019). Sequencing relied on an Illumina HiSeq 2000. For repertoire sequencing, TCR beta CDR3 regions were amplified from RNA transcripts. The first round was an RT-PCR using HTBI primers with the Qiagen OneStep RT-PCR kit, and this first round was followed by a second-round multiplex PCR, then size selection and purification. TCRdb trimmed the raw reads at Q25, called clones with MiXCR and kept productive beta chains. Rows are unified per CDR3 protein, each entry keeping the most common DNA and genes. This sample gives some 1.1 million distinct CDR3 sequences in total; roughly 35% of them show up just once. The leading ten clones occupy 11% of the sample. The sample taken for sequencing was peripheral blood or thyroid tissue (not recorded which). The receptors stem from an adult man with Graves' hyperthyroidism.

This clonotype was counted a few times. Written as DNA, the CDR3 is TGTGCCAGCAGCTCCGTGGACATCCACGAGACCCAGTACTTC. Amino acids: CASSSVDIHETQYF. The chain carries TRBV13 and TRBJ2-5; TRBD1 might be the D (5 bases). The CDR3 loop spans 14 amino acids. Trimming removed 4 bases at V and 5 bases at J, with 14 bases between. Germline-derived CDR1 and CDR2 are PRHDT and FYEKMQ (reference sequence).

This chain uses TRBV29-1 with TRBJ1-2; D possibly corresponds to TRBD1 (5 bases). The length of the CDR3 is 13 residues. CDR1 and CDR2 (germline): SQVTM, ANQGSEA. V gave up 5 bases and J gave up 1 base, with 11 bases separating them. The CDR3 bases are TGCAGCGTTAGCCCCCAGGGTAACTATGGCTACACCTTC. Its protein product is CSVSPQGNYGYTF.

This clonotype was observed at least ten times. This chain uses TRBV7-6 with TRBJ1-2; a possible D gene is TRBD1 (5 bases). Germline CDR1 reads SGHVS; CDR2 reads FNYEAQ. The CDR3 covers 15 residues. V was clipped by 5 bases and J by 4 bases, with 17 bases between them. The CDR3 coding sequence is TGTGCCAGCAGCCCTGAGGGGCAGGCGCTCTATGGCTACACCTTC. The encoded protein is CASSPEGQALYGYTF.

This clonotype was observed a handful of times. The chain links TRBV4-1 to TRBJ1-2; D gene uncertain. This CDR3 has 16 amino acids. Germline V CDR1 and CDR2: MGHRA, YSYEKL. The V end was cut by 1 base, the J end by 4 bases, with 16 bases between. The CDR3 sequence is CASSQVPSSSGYGYTF. As DNA, the CDR3 is TGCGCCAGCAGCCAAGTCCCAAGTTCCAGTGGCTATGGCTACACCTTC.

This chain joins TRBV12-3 or TRBV12-4 and TRBJ1-5, with 9 bases matching TRBD1. V was pared by 6 bases and J by 3 bases, with 6 bases of the junction left unmatched. The CDR3 loop spans 15 amino acids. CDR3 residues: CASSRDRVDNQPQHF. The CDR3 DNA sequence: TGTGCCAGCAGCCGGGACAGGGTTGACAATCAGCCCCAGCATTTT.

Regarding this clonotype: A clone one base away is much larger, so this may be a read error. This chain joins TRBV19 and TRBJ1-5; D not certain. Germline-derived CDR1 and CDR2 are LNHDA and SQIVND (reference sequence). V lost 6 bases and J 0 bases, leaving 18 bases between the germline ends. The CDR3 extends over 17 amino acids. The CDR3 spells CASRSIGRLNSNQPQHF. The CDR3 DNA follows: TGTGCCAGTAGATCCATTGGGAGGTTAAATAGCAATCAGCCCCAGCATTTT.

This clonotype was counted many times. The DNA for the CDR3 is TGTGCCAGCAGCTTATCGGGACAGGGAGATGAAAAACTGTTTTTT. As protein: CASSLSGQGDEKLFF. The gene calls are TRBV7-9 and TRBJ1-4; 9 bases align to TRBD1. With V trimmed by 2 bases and J by 6 bases, 4 bases remained unmatched. Germline loops: CDR1 SEHNR, CDR2 FQNEAQ (reference sequence). The CDR3 length is 15 residues. The variable domain in full, completed from reference TRBV7-9 and TRBJ1-4, reads DTGVSQNPRHKITKRGQNVTFRCDPISEHNRLYWYRQTLGQGPEFLTYFQNEAQLEKSRLLSDRFSAERPKGSFSTLEIQRTEQGDSAMYLCASSLSGQGDEKLFFGSGTQLSVL.